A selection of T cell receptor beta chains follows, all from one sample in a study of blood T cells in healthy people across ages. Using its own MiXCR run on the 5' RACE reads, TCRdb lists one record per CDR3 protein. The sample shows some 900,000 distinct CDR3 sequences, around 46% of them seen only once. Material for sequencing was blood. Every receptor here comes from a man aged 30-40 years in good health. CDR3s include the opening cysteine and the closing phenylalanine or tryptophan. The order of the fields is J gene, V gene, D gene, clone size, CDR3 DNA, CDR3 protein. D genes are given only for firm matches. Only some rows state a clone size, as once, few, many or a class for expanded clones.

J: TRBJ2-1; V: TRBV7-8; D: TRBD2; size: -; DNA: TGTGCCAGCAGCTTCAGAGCGGGGGGGTCGGGGGATGAGCAGTTCTTC; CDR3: CASSFRAGGSGDEQFF
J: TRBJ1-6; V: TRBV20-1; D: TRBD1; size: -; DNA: TGCAGTGCTAGAGCCATTGACAGGGACTCTTATAATTCACCCCTCCACTTT; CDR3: CSARAIDRDSYNSPLHF
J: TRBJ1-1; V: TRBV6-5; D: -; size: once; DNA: TGTGCCAGCACCCCTACAGTGAACACTGAAGCTTTCTTT; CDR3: CASTPTVNTEAFF
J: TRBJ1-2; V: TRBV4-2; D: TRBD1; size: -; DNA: TGTGCCAGCAGCCCGGGACAGGGGGCGTGGGGCTACACCTTC; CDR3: CASSPGQGAWGYTF
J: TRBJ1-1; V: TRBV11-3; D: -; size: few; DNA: TGTGCCAGCAGCTTAGAGGGAAGCGGCACTGAAGCTTTCTTT; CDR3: CASSLEGSGTEAFF
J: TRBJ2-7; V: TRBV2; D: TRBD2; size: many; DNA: TGTGCCAGCAGCGAATTACTAGCGGGGAGCTACGAGCAGTACTTC; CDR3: CASSELLAGSYEQYF
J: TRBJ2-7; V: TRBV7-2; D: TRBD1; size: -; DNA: TGTGCCAGCAGCTCCGGACAGGGGCAGTACTTC; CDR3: CASSSGQGQYF
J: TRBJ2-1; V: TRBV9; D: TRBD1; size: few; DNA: TGTGCCAGCAGCCCGGGACAGGCTGACTACAATGAGCAGTTCTTC; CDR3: CASSPGQADYNEQFF
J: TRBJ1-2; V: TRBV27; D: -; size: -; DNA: TGTGCCAGCAGTTTCGGCACTACTGCTAACTATGGCTACACCTTC; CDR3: CASSFGTTANYGYTF
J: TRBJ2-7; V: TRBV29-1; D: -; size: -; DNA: TGCAGCGTGGACATCTTGACGCCCCGGGGCCACGAGCAGTACTTC; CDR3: CSVDILTPRGHEQYF
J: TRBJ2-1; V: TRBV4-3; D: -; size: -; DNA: TGCGCCAGCAGCCCCGATCCGTATAGGGGGTTTAGGGATGAGCAGTTCTTC; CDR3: CASSPDPYRGFRDEQFF